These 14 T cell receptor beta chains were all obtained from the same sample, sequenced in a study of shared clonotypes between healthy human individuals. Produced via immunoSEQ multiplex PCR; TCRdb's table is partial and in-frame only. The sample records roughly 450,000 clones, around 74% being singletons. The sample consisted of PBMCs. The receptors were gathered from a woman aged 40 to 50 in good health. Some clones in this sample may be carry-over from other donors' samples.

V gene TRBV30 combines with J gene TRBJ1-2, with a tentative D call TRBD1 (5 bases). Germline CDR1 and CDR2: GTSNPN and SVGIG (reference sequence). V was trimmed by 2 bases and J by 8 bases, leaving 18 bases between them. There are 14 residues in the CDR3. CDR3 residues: CAWSRADNPQGYTF. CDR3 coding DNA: TGTGCCTGGAGTAGGGCGGACAACCCCCAAGGCTACACCTTC.

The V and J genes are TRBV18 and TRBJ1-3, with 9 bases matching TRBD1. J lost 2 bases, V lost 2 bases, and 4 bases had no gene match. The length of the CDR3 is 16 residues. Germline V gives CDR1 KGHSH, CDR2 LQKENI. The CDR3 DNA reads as TGTGCCAGCTCACCATCGGGGGACAGGGCTGGAAACACCATATATTTT. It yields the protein CASSPSGDRAGNTIYF.

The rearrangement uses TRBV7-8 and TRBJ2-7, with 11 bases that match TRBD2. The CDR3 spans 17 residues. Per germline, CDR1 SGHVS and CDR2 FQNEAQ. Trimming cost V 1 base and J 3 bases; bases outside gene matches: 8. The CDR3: CASSLGGGLAGGYEQYF. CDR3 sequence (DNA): TGTGCCAGCAGCTTAGGGGGCGGGCTAGCGGGAGGCTACGAGCAGTACTTC.

CDR3 region: CAWSVGSAYEQYF. The DNA of the CDR3 is TGTGCCTGGAGTGTTGGTTCTGCCTACGAGCAGTACTTC. The V and J genes are TRBV30 and TRBJ2-7; no definite D call. The length of the CDR3 is 13 residues. Per germline, CDR1 GTSNPN and CDR2 SVGIG (reference sequence). V was trimmed by 0 bases and J by 2 bases, leaving 8 bases between them.

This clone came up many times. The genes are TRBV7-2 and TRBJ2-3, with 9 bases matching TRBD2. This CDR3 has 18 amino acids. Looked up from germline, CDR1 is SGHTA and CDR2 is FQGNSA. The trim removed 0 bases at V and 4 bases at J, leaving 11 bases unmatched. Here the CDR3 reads CASSLAYSGSGGPDTQYF. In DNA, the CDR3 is TGTGCCAGCAGCTTAGCGTATAGCGGGAGCGGGGGTCCAGATACGCAGTATTTT.

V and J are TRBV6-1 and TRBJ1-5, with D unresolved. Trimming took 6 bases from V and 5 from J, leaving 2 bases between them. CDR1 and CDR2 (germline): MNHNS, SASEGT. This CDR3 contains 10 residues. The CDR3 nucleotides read TGTGCCAGCAGACATCAGCCCCAGCATTTT. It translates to CASRHQPQHF.

CDR3 protein: CAISPNSGTSSYEQYF. In DNA, the CDR3 is TGTGCCATCAGTCCCAATAGCGGGACCAGCTCCTACGAGCAGTACTTC. V gene TRBV10-3 combines with J gene TRBJ2-7; 8 nucleotides line up with TRBD2. V trimming: 5 bases; J trimming: 0 bases; junction bases outside the gene matches: 9. The CDR3 spans 16 residues. Germline loops: CDR1 ENHRY, CDR2 SYGVKD.

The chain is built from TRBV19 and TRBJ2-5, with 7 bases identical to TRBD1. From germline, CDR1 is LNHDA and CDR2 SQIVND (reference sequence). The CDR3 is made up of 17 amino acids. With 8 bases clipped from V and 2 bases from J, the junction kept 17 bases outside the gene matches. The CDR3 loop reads CASSPQTLQGTQETQYF. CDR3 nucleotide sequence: TGTGCCAGTTCCCCCCAAACACTACAGGGGACGCAAGAGACCCAGTACTTC.

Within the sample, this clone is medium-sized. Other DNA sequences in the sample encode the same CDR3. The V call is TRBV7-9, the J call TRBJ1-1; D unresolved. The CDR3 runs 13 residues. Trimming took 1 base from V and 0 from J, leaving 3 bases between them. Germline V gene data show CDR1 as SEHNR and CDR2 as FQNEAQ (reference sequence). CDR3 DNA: TGTGCCAGCAGCTTAGACATGAACACTGAAGCTTTCTTT. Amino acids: CASSLDMNTEAFF.

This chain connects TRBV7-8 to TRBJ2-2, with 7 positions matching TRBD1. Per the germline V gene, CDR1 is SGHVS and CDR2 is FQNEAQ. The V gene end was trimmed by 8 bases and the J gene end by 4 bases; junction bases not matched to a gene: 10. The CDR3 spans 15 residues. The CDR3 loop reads CASVPTGSGTGELFF. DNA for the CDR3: TGTGCCAGCGTCCCGACAGGGTCGGGCACCGGGGAGCTGTTTTTT.

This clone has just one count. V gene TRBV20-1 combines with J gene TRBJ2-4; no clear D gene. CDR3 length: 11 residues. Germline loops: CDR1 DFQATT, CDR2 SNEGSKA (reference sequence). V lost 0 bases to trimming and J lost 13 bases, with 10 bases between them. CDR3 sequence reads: CSARDLLVQYF. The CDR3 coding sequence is TGCAGTGCTAGAGACCTTCTGGTACAGTACTTC.

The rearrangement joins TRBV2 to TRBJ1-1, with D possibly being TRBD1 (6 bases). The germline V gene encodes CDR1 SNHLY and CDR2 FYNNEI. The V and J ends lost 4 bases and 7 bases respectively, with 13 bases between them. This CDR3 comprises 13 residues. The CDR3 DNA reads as TGTGCCAGCAGTGGGTCAGGGGAGGTTGAAGCTTTCTTT. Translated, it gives CASSGSGEVEAFF.

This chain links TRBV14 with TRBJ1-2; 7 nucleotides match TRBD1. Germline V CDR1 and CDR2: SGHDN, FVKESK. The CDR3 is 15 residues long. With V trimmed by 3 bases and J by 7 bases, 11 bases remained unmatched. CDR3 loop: CASSQRTGEVGGYTF. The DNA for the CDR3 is TGTGCCAGCAGCCAGAGAACAGGGGAGGTTGGTGGCTACACCTTC.

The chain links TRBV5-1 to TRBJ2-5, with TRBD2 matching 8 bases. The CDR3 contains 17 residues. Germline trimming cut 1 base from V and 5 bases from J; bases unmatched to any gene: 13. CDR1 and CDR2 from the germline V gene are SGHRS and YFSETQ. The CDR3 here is CASSLFGLADIAETQYF. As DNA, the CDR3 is TGCGCCAGCAGCTTGTTTGGACTAGCAGATATAGCGGAGACCCAGTACTTC.